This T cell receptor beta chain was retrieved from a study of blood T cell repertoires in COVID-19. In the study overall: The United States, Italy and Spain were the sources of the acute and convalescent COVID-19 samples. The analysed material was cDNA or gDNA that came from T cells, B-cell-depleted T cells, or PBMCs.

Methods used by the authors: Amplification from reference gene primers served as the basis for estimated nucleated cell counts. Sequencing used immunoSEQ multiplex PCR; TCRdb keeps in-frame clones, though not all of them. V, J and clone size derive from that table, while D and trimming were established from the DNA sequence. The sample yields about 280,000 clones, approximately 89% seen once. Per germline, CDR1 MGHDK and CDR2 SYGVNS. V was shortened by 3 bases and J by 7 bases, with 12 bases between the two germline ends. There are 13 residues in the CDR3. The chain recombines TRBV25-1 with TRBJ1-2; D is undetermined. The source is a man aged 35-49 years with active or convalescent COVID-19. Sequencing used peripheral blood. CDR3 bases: TGTGCCAGCAGTGACTTGAGGAGGTCTGGCTACACCTTC. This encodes CASSDLRRSGYTF.